This T cell receptor (beta chain) was observed in a study of CD8 T cells in ankylosing spondylitis. This clonotype was counted ten times or more. Construction of TCR beta libraries was performed using quantitative 5'-RACE with molecular barcodes. From the 5' RACE reads, TCRdb called clonotypes with MiXCR, one entry per CDR3 protein. The profile shows 180,000 or so distinct CDR3 sequences, roughly 10% of them singletons. CDR1 is LGHNT and CDR2 is FRNRAP in the germline V gene. This CDR3 spans 13 amino acids. The ends were cut back, 7 bases at V and 2 bases at J, with 12 bases in the middle. The rearrangement uses TRBV12-5 and TRBJ2-7; no clear D gene. The clonotype originates from a male donor with ankylosing spondylitis or in good health (not recorded which). Sample: blood, either unsorted or a sorted T cell fraction (not recorded which). The CDR3: CASAGRAPYEQYF. In nucleotides, the CDR3 is TGTGCTAGTGCAGGACGAGCGCCCTACGAGCAGTACTTC.